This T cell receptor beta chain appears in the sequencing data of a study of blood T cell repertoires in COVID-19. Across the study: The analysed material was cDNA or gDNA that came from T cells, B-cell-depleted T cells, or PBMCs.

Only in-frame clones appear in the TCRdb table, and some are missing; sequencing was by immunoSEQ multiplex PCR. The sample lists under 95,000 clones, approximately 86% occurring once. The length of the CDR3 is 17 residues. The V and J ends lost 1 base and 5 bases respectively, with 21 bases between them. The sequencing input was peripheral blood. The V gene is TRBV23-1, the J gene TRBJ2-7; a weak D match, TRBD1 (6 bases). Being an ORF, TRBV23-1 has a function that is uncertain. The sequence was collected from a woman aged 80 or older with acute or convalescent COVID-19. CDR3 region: CASSQLIVALGADEQYF. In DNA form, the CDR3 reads TGCGCCAGCAGTCAATTAATCGTTGCGTTGGGGGCAGACGAGCAGTACTTC.